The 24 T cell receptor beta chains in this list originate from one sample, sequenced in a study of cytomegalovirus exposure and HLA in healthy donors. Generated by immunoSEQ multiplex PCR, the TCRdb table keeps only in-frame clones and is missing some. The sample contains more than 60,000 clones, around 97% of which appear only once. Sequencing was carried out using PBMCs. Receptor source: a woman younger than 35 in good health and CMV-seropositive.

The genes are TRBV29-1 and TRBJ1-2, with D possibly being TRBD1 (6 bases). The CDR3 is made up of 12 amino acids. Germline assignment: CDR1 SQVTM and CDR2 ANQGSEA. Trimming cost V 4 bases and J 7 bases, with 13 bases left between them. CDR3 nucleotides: TGCAGCGTTGTTACAGGGCGGGTTGGCTACACCTTC. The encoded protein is CSVVTGRVGYTF.

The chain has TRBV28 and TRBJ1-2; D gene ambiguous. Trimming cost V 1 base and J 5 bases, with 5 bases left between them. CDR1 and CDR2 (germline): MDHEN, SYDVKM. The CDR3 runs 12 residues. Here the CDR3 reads CASSLSHYGYTF. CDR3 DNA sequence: TGTGCCAGCAGTTTATCCCATTATGGCTACACCTTC.

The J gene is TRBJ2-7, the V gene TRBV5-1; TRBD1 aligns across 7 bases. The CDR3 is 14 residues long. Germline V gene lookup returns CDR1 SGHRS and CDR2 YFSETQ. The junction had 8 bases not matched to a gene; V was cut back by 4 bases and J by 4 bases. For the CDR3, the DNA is TGCGCCAGCAGCCTACAGGACAGGCGATACGAGCAGTACTTC. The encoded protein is CASSLQDRRYEQYF.

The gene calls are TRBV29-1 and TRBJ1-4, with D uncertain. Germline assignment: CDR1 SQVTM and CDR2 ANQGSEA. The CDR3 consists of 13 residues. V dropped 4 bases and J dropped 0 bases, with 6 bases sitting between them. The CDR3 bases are TGCAGCGTTGGTCACACAACTAATGAAAAACTGTTTTTT. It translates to CSVGHTTNEKLFF. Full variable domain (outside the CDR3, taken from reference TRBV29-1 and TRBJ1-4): SAVISQKPSRDICQRGTSLTIQCQVDSQVTMMFWYRQQPGQSLTLIATANQGSEATYESGFVIDKFPISRPNLTFSTLTVSNMSPEDSSIYLCSVGHTTNEKLFFGSGTQLSVL.

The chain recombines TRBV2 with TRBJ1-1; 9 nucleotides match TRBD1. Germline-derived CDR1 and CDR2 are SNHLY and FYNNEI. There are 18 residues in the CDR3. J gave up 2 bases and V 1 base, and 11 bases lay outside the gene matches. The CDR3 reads CASSEVVGGQGANTEAFF. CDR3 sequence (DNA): TGTGCCAGCAGTGAAGTGGTTGGGGGACAGGGAGCAAACACTGAAGCTTTCTTT.

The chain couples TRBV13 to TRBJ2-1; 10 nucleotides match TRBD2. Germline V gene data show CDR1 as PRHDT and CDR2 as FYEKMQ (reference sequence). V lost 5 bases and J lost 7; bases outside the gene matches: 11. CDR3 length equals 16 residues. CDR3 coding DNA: TGTGCCAGCAGCCCTAAACTAGCGGGATCAGGGAATGAGCAGTTCTTC. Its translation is CASSPKLAGSGNEQFF.

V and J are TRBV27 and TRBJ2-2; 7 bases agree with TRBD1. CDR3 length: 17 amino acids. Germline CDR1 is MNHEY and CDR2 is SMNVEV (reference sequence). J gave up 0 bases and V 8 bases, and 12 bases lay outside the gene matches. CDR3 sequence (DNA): TGTGCCAGCGGGACAGAAACTATTCGTGCGAACACCGGGGAGCTGTTTTTT. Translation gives CASGTETIRANTGELFF.

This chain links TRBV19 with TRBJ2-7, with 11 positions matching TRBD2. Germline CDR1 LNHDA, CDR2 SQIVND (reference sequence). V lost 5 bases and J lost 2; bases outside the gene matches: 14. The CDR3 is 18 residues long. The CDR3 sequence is CASSPLAGLAERPYEQYF. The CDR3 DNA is TGTGCCAGTAGTCCTCTTGCGGGACTAGCGGAGAGGCCCTACGAGCAGTACTTC.

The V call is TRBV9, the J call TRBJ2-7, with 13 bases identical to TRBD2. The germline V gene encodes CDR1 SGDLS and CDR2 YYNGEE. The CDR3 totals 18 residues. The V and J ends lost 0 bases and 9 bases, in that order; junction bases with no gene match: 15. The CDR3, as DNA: TGTGCCAGCAGCGTAGGGTGGACTAGCGGGAGCGGTACAGGCGGGCAGTACTTC. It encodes CASSVGWTSGSGTGGQYF.

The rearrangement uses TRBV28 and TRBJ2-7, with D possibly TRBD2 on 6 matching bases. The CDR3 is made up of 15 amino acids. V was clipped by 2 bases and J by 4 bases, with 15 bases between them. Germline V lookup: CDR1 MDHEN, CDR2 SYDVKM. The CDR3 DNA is TGTGCCAGCAGTTTAGTGGGAGGCTCCGAATACGAGCAGTACTTC. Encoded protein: CASSLVGGSEYEQYF.

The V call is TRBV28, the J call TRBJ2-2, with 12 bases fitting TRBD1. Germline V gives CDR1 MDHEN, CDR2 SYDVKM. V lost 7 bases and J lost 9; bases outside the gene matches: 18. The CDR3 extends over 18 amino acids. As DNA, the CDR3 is TGTGCCAGCACTGGGACAGGGGGCCGAAGGGGGTCGTTGTGGGAGCTGTTTTTT. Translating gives CASTGTGGRRGSLWELFF.

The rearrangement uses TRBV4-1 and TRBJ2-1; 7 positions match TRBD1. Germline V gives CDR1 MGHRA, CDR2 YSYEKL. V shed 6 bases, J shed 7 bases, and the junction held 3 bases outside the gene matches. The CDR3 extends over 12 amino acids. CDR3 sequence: CASRGTVNEQFF. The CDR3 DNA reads TGCGCCAGCAGGGGGACAGTGAATGAGCAGTTCTTC.

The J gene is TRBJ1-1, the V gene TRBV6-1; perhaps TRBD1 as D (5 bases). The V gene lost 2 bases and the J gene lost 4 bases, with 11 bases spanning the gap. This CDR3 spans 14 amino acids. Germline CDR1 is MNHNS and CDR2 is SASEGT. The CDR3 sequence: CASSESGYGTEAFF. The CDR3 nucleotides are TGTGCCAGCAGTGAATCAGGGTACGGCACTGAAGCTTTCTTT.

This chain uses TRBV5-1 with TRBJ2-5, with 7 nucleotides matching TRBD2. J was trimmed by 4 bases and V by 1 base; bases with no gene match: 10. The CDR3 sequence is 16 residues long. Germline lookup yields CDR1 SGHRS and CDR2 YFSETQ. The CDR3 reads CASSLSGGGPLETQYF. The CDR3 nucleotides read TGCGCCAGCAGCTTGTCTGGGGGAGGGCCCTTAGAGACCCAGTACTTC. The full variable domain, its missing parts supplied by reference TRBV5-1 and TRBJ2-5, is KAGVTQTPRYLIKTRGQQVTLSCSPISGHRSVSWYQQTPGQGLQFLFEYFSETQRNKGNFPGRFSGRQFSNSRSEMNVSTLELGDSALYLCASSLSGGGPLETQYFGPGTRLLVL.

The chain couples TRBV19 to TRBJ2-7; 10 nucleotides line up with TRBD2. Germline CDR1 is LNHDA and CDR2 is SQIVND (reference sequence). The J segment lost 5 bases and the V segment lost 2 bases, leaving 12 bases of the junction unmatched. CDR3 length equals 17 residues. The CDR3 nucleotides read TGTGCCAGTAGTATAAAGCGACGAGCGGGAGGGATTGACGAGCAGTACTTC. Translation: CASSIKRRAGGIDEQYF. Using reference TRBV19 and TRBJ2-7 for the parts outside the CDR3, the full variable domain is DGGITQSPKYLFRKEGQNVTLSCEQNLNHDAMYWYRQDPGQGLRLIYYSQIVNDFQKGDIAEGYSVSREKKESFPLTVTSAQKNPTAFYLCASSIKRRAGGIDEQYFGPGTRLTVT.

The CDR3 here is CASSLAGPAYNEQFF. The CDR3 DNA sequence: TGCGCCAGCAGCTTGGCGGGTCCCGCCTACAATGAGCAGTTCTTC. The chain recombines TRBV5-1 with TRBJ2-1; no firm D call. V was shortened by 0 bases and J by 2 bases, with 9 bases between the two germline ends. The CDR3 runs 15 residues. The germline V gene encodes CDR1 SGHRS and CDR2 YFSETQ.

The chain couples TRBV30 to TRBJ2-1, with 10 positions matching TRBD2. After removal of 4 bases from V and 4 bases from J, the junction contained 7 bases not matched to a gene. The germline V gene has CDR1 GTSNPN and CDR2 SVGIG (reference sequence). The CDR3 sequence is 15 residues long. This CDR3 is CAWTGRTSGYNEQFF. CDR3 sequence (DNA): TGTGCCTGGACCGGTAGGACTAGCGGTTACAATGAGCAGTTCTTC.

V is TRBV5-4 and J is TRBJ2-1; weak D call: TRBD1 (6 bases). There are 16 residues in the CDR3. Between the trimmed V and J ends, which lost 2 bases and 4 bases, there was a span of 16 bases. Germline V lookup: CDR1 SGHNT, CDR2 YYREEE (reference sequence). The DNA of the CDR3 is TGTGCCAGCAGCTTTCGTTCCGGACAGAGTTACAATGAGCAGTTCTTC. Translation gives CASSFRSGQSYNEQFF.

CDR3 nucleotide sequence: TGCAGCATCTCCGGGACAGGGACCTACGAGCAGTACTTC. This encodes CSISGTGTYEQYF. This chain connects TRBV29-1 to TRBJ2-7; 9 positions match TRBD1. V was pared by 8 bases and J by 2 bases, with 7 bases of the junction left unmatched. The CDR3 runs 13 residues. Germline V gene data show CDR1 as SQVTM and CDR2 as ANQGSEA.

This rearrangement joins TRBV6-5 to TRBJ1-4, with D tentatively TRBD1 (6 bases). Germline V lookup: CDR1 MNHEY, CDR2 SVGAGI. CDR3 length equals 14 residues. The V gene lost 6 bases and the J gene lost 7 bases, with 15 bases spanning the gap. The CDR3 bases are TGTGCCAGCAGCACAGGGCCTTGGGGTGAAAAACTGTTTTTT. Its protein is CASSTGPWGEKLFF.

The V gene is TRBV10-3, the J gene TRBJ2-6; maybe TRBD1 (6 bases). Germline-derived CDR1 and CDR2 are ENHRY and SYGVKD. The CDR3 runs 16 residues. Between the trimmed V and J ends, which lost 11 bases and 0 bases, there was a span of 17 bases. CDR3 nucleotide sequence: TGTGCCGCGCTACAGGGACCTAGCTCTGGGGCCAACGTCCTGACTTTC. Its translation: CAALQGPSSGANVLTF.

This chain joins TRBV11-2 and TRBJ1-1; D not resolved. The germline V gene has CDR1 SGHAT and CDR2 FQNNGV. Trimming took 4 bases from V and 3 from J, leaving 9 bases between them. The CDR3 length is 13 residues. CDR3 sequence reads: CASSYGEDTEAFF. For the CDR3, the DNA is TGTGCCAGCAGCTATGGGGAGGACACTGAAGCTTTCTTT.

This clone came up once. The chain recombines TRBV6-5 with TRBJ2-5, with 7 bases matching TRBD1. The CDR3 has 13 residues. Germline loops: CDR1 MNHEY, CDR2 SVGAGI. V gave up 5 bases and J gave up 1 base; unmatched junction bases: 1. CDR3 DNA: TGTGCCAGCAGTAGGGACAGCCAAGAGACCCAGTACTTC. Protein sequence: CASSRDSQETQYF.

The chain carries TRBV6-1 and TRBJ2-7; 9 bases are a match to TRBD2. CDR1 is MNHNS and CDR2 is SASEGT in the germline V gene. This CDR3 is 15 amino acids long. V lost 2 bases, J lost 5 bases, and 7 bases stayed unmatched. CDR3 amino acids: CASSELAGGNNEQYF. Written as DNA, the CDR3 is TGTGCCAGCAGTGAATTGGCGGGAGGGAACAACGAGCAGTACTTC.